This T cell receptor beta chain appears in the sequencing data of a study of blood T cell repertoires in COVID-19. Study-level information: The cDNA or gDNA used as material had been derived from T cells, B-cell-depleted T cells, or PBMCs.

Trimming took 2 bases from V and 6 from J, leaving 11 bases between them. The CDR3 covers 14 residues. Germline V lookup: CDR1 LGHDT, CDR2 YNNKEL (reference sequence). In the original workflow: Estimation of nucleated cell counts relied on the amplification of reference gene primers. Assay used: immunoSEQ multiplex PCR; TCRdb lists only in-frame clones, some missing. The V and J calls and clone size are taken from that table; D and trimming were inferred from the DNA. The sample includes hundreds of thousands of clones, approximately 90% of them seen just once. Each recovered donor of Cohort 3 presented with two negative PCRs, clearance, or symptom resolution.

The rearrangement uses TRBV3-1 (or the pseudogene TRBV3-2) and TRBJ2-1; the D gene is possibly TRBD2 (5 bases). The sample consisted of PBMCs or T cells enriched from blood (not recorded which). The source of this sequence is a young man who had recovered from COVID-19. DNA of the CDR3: TGTGCCAGCAGCCAAACCCGAAGCGGCAATGAGCAGTTCTTC. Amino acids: CASSQTRSGNEQFF.